The 26 T cell receptor beta chains reported below all come from one sample, sequenced in a study of T cells after yellow fever vaccination. TCRdb re-called the 5' RACE reads with MiXCR, one entry per CDR3 protein. The table lists about 350,000 distinct CDR3 sequences, about an eighth of them singletons. The specimen was CD4+ T cells sorted from PBMCs, collected 15 days after the yellow fever booster vaccination. Receptors were obtained from a man younger than 35 who received the YFV17D yellow fever vaccine.

Only a few counts were recorded for this clonotype. This chain links TRBV20-1 with TRBJ1-2; D unclear. Germline V gene data show CDR1 as DFQATT and CDR2 as SNEGSKA (reference sequence). The V end was cut by 3 bases, the J end by 2 bases, with 13 bases between. The CDR3 extends over 14 amino acids. The DNA of the CDR3 is TGCAGTGCTAGCACGGTAGGGAGGAACTATGGCTACACCTTC. Translated, it gives CSASTVGRNYGYTF.

This clonotype was observed a few times. The chain uses TRBV12-3 or TRBV12-4 and TRBJ2-7; 8 bases fit TRBD1. This CDR3 region has 15 residues. V lost 3 bases, J lost 3 bases, and 7 bases stayed unmatched. CDR3 in amino acids: CASSFPSTGDYEQYF. The CDR3 region has the DNA TGTGCCAGCAGTTTCCCTTCGACAGGGGACTACGAGCAGTACTTC.

This clonotype has just a few counts. V and J are TRBV29-1 and TRBJ2-1; unclear D gene. The CDR3 sequence is 13 residues long. The V gene's germline CDR1 is SQVTM and CDR2 ANQGSEA. V lost 4 bases, J lost 6 bases, and 13 bases lay in between. CDR3 sequence: CSVAAGPGNEQFF. For the CDR3, the DNA is TGCAGCGTTGCGGCCGGGCCGGGCAATGAGCAGTTCTTC.

The CDR3: CASSPQGARGATNEKLFF. CDR3 nucleotide sequence: TGTGCCAGCTCACCCCAGGGGGCCCGGGGAGCAACTAATGAAAAACTGTTTTTT. This chain links TRBV18 with TRBJ1-4; 8 nucleotides line up with TRBD1. Per germline, CDR1 KGHSH and CDR2 LQKENI. The CDR3 has 18 amino acids. V shed 3 bases, J shed 0 bases, and the junction held 9 bases outside the gene matches. The full variable domain, in which reference TRBV18 and TRBJ1-4 provide the parts outside the CDR3, is NAGVMQNPRHLVRRRGQEARLRCSPMKGHSHVYWYRQLPEEGLKFMVYLQKENIIDESGMPKERFSAEFPKEGPSILRIQQVVRGDSAAYFCASSPQGARGATNEKLFFGSGTQLSVL.

This clonotype was recorded at least ten times. The chain is built from TRBV3-1 and TRBJ2-1, with D perhaps matching TRBD1 or TRBD2 (6 bases each). The V and J ends lost 3 bases and 6 bases respectively, with 15 bases between them. This CDR3 has 15 residues. Germline lookup yields CDR1 LGHDT and CDR2 YNNKEL (reference sequence). CDR3 DNA sequence: TGTGCCAGCAGCCACTTGATGGGGGGCCCCAATGAGCAGTTCTTC. Translation gives CASSHLMGGPNEQFF.

This clonotype was counted between two and nine times. V and J are TRBV4-3 and TRBJ2-3, with D hard to call. Trimming removed 2 bases at V and 3 bases at J, with 18 bases between. The CDR3 consists of 17 residues. CDR1 LGHNA and CDR2 YSLEER come from the germline V gene. The CDR3 is CASSQTAPNEATDTQYF. The CDR3 DNA reads TGCGCCAGCAGCCAAACAGCGCCGAACGAAGCAACAGATACGCAGTATTTT.

This clonotype was detected a few times. V gene TRBV24-1 combines with J gene TRBJ2-1, with D unclear. The CDR3 totals 11 residues. Per germline, CDR1 KGHDR and CDR2 SFDVKD. V was clipped by 6 bases and J by 5 bases, with 4 bases between them. CDR3 coding DNA: TGTGCCACCAGTTGGGACAATGAGCAGTTCTTC. This sequence encodes CATSWDNEQFF.

V usage is TRBV5-1 and J usage is TRBJ2-3, with 10 bases that match TRBD2. CDR3 length: 16 residues. Trimming at V came to 4 bases and at J to 3 bases, leaving 8 bases not matched to a gene. CDR1 is SGHRS, CDR2 YFSETQ, per germline. The CDR3 DNA is TGCGCCAGCAGCCTATCAACTAGCGGGGATACAGATACGCAGTATTTT. Amino acids: CASSLSTSGDTDTQYF.

The rearrangement joins TRBV20-1 to TRBJ1-5; D is perhaps TRBD1 (6 bases). CDR1 and CDR2 (germline): DFQATT, SNEGSKA (reference sequence). The V end lost 5 bases, the J end lost 2 bases, and 13 bases lay between the germline ends. There are 14 residues in the CDR3. As DNA, the CDR3 is TGCAGTGCTGCGGGGGCCGAAGGCAATCAGCCCCAGCATTTT. Translated: CSAAGAEGNQPQHF.

This clonotype has more than one count but fewer than ten. The chain is built from TRBV4-3 and TRBJ1-6; D is possibly TRBD1 (5 bases). V was shortened by 3 bases and J by 10 bases, with 13 bases between the two germline ends. The CDR3 runs 14 residues. Germline V gene lookup returns CDR1 LGHNA and CDR2 YSLEER. Here the CDR3 DNA reads TGCGCCAGCAGCCAGAGGACACCCGACTCACCCCTCCACTTT. Translating gives CASSQRTPDSPLHF.

This chain uses TRBV3-1 with TRBJ2-5; unclear D gene. Trimming removed 7 bases at V and 7 bases at J, with 13 bases between. CDR1 is LGHDT, CDR2 YNNKEL, per germline (reference sequence). This CDR3 is 12 amino acids long. The chain's CDR3 is CASNSGWGTQYF. The CDR3 DNA is TGTGCCAGCAACTCCGGATGGGGGACCCAGTACTTC.

This clonotype showed up just a few times. This chain links TRBV9 with TRBJ2-3, with unresolved D. CDR1 is SGDLS, CDR2 YYNGEE, per germline. Trimming took 3 bases from V and 2 from J, leaving 4 bases between them. The CDR3 consists of 12 residues. The CDR3, as DNA: TGTGCCAGCAGCGCCGACACAGATACGCAGTATTTT. As protein: CASSADTDTQYF.

This clonotype was counted ten times or more. The V and J genes are TRBV6-6 and TRBJ2-7, with TRBD1 matching over 10 bases. V shed 4 bases, J shed 4 bases, and the junction held 4 bases outside the gene matches. This CDR3 spans 14 amino acids. Germline assignment: CDR1 MNHNY and CDR2 SVGAGI (reference sequence). This chain's CDR3 is CASSSPGQGYEQYV. CDR3 sequence (DNA): TGTGCCAGCAGTTCACCGGGACAGGGGTACGAGCAGTACGTC.

This clonotype occurred a few times. CDR3 residues: CASSFGEVADTQYF. The DNA of the CDR3 is TGTGCCAGCAGCTTTGGGGAAGTCGCAGATACGCAGTATTTT. The chain recombines TRBV7-2 with TRBJ2-3, with unresolved D. The length of the CDR3 is 14 residues. The V end lost 3 bases, the J end lost 4 bases, and 11 bases lay between the germline ends. Germline CDR1 reads SGHTA; CDR2 reads FQGNSA.

This sequence joins TRBV3-1 and TRBJ2-4, with D possibly being TRBD2 (6 bases). Germline CDR1 and CDR2: LGHDT and YNNKEL (reference sequence). The CDR3 is 13 residues long. The V end was cut by 6 bases, the J end by 12 bases, with 18 bases between. CDR3 protein: CASSWDSRGPQYF. The CDR3 DNA follows: TGTGCCAGCAGTTGGGACTCAAGGGGCCCTCAGTACTTC.

The J gene is TRBJ1-1, the V gene TRBV5-1; D uncertain. This CDR3 is built from 13 residues. Trimming removed 2 bases at V and 8 bases at J, with 13 bases between. Per germline, CDR1 SGHRS and CDR2 YFSETQ. The CDR3 bases are TGCGCCAGCAGCTTCGGCAGGACCAACGAAGCTTTCTTT. The encoded protein is CASSFGRTNEAFF.

Ten or more counts support this clonotype. This sequence joins TRBV4-3 and TRBJ2-6, with D perhaps given as TRBD1 or TRBD2 (5 bases each). The germline V gene has CDR1 LGHNA and CDR2 YSLEER. V was clipped by 1 base and J by 2 bases, with 12 bases between them. This CDR3 comprises 17 residues. The CDR3 loop reads CASSQGVPGPGANVLTF. CDR3 coding DNA: TGCGCCAGCAGCCAAGGGGTGCCGGGACCTGGGGCCAACGTCCTGACTTTC.

In its sample, this clonotype was seen many times. The V call is TRBV2, the J call TRBJ1-2; D not certain. The CDR3 is made up of 11 amino acids. The V gene lost 11 bases and the J gene lost 3 bases, with 10 bases spanning the gap. In germline, CDR1 is SNHLY, CDR2 FYNNEI. The CDR3 sequence is CAGRRDYGYTF. CDR3 sequence (DNA): TGTGCCGGTCGGAGGGACTATGGCTACACCTTC.

The V and J genes are TRBV20-1 and TRBJ2-2; 9 bases are a match to TRBD1. This CDR3 region has 14 residues. J lost 3 bases, V lost 4 bases, and 3 bases had no gene match. Germline V gene lookup returns CDR1 DFQATT and CDR2 SNEGSKA (reference sequence). The CDR3 reads CSATTGGYTGELFF. Written as DNA, the CDR3 is TGCAGTGCTACAACAGGGGGCTACACCGGGGAGCTGTTTTTT.

This chain connects TRBV7-9 to TRBJ1-4; D might be TRBD1 (6 bases). In germline, CDR1 is SEHNR, CDR2 FQNEAQ (reference sequence). There are 13 residues in the CDR3. Trimming pared 8 bases from V and 7 bases from J, leaving 14 bases between. The CDR3, as DNA: TGTGCCAGCCGGAGGGGGATGGGTGAAAAACTGTTTTTT. Translating it yields CASRRGMGEKLFF. The variable domain in full, with the rest retrieved from reference TRBV7-9 and TRBJ1-4, is DTGVSQNPRHKITKRGQNVTFRCDPISEHNRLYWYRQTLGQGPEFLTYFQNEAQLEKSRLLSDRFSAERPKGSFSTLEIQRTEQGDSAMYLCASRRGMGEKLFFGSGTQLSVL.

The chain links TRBV10-3 to TRBJ1-6; D might be TRBD1 (6 bases). With 6 bases removed from V and 10 bases from J, the gap between germline ends came to 19 bases. CDR3 size: 15 residues. Germline loops: CDR1 ENHRY, CDR2 SYGVKD. CDR3 loop: CAISRDIGTGSPLHF. CDR3 nucleotide sequence: TGTGCCATCAGCCGGGACATAGGGACGGGGTCACCCCTCCACTTT.

The V call is TRBV24-1, the J call TRBJ2-2, with 8 bases lining up with TRBD1. The germline V gene has CDR1 KGHDR and CDR2 SFDVKD. V lost 9 bases and J lost 7; bases outside the gene matches: 3. This CDR3 is 12 amino acids long. CDR3 sequence reads: CATDRGVGELFF. The CDR3 DNA is TGTGCCACCGACAGGGGCGTCGGGGAGCTGTTTTTT.

V usage is TRBV4-3 and J usage is TRBJ1-6, with D maybe TRBD1 (6 bases). This CDR3 is built from 15 residues. Germline assignment: CDR1 LGHNA and CDR2 YSLEER. Trimming took 6 bases from V and 3 from J, leaving 12 bases between them. CDR3 sequence: CASSLGGYYNSPLHF. In DNA, the CDR3 is TGCGCCAGCAGTCTAGGGGGTTACTATAATTCACCCCTCCACTTT.

There are a few counts of this clonotype. The chain combines TRBV19 with TRBJ2-5; 9 nucleotides align to TRBD1. There are 15 residues in the CDR3. The junction had 8 bases not matched to a gene; V was cut back by 4 bases and J by 5 bases. Germline V gives CDR1 LNHDA, CDR2 SQIVND (reference sequence). Written as DNA, the CDR3 is TGTGCCAGTAGTACCGGGACAGGGAACAGGGAGACCCAGTACTTC. Translated, it gives CASSTGTGNRETQYF.

V usage is TRBV14 and J usage is TRBJ1-1; a possible D gene is TRBD1 (5 bases). The V gene lost 6 bases and the J gene lost 3 bases, with 8 bases spanning the gap. CDR3 length: 12 amino acids. Germline V gene data show CDR1 as SGHDN and CDR2 as FVKESK. The CDR3 DNA is TGTGCCAGCAGGGGACCTCACACTGAAGCTTTCTTT. This translates into CASRGPHTEAFF.

This clonotype showed up many times. The V and J genes are TRBV28 and TRBJ1-6, with 7 bases identical to TRBD1. V shed 6 bases, J shed 6 bases, and the junction held 2 bases outside the gene matches. Germline-derived CDR1 and CDR2 are MDHEN and SYDVKM. This CDR3 is 13 amino acids long. CDR3: CASSPGGNSPLHF. The CDR3 DNA reads TGTGCCAGCAGCCCAGGGGGTAATTCACCCCTCCACTTT.